This T cell receptor (beta chain) was observed in a study of metastatic and nonmetastatic thyroid tumors. About the research overall: Both malignant and benign thyroid patients supplied peripheral blood and tumor or nodule tissue samples, across which the repertoires of these patients were then compared.

With MiXCR, TCRdb reprocessed the PCR reads. The sample gives some 20,000 clones, around a sixth of which show up once; around 20% is in the top ten. Thyroid surgery was performed in patients who had received no treatment beforehand. This receptor was taken from a female donor with papillary thyroid cancer or a benign thyroid nodule (not recorded which). Some clones in this sample may be carry-over from other donors' samples. The material sequenced was blood.

Here the CDR3 reads CAWSRTANTEAFF. In nucleotides, the CDR3 is TGTGCCTGGAGTAGGACAGCTAACACTGAAGCTTTCTTT. The chain employs TRBV30 and TRBJ1-1; D perhaps matches TRBD1 (6 bases). Trimming left V 2 bases short and J 2 bases short, with 9 bases between. There are 13 residues in the CDR3. Germline V gives CDR1 GTSNPN, CDR2 SVGIG (reference sequence).